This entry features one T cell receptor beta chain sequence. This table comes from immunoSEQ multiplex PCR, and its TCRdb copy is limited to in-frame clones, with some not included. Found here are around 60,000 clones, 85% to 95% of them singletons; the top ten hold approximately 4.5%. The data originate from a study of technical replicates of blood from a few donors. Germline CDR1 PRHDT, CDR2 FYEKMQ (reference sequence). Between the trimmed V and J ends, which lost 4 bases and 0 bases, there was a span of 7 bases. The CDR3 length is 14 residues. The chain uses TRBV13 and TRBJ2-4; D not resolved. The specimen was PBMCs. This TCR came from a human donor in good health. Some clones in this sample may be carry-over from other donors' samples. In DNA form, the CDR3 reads TGTGCCAGCAGCTCCTTCTTAGCCAAAAACATTCAGTACTTC. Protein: CASSSFLAKNIQYF.